This T cell receptor beta chain was sequenced for a study of response to subunit inactivated influenza vaccine. TCRdb processed the RT-PCR reads anew with MiXCR; each CDR3 protein has one entry. This sample yields about half a million distinct CDR3 sequences, of which approximately 9.9% are seen a single time; roughly 12% belongs to the top ten. Study findings and constraints: After each seasonal influenza vaccination, few new T cells are recruited, the authors suggested.

This clonotype was observed at least ten times. Its antigen remains unidentified. Germline V gene sequence: CDR1 SGHRS, CDR2 YFSETQ. The ends lost 4 bases at V and 5 bases at J; junction bases unmatched: 4. This CDR3 spans 15 amino acids. The rearrangement uses TRBV5-1 and TRBJ2-1; 12 bases align to TRBD2. The sample in question was PBMCs from blood, obtained more than 35 days after vaccination. This sequence was found in a man aged 50 or older who received an inactivated influenza vaccine. As DNA, the CDR3 is TGCGCCAGCAGCCCCAGACTAGCGGGGGACAATGAGCAGTTCTTC. Translation: CASSPRLAGDNEQFF.